This entry lists 5 T cell receptor beta chains sequenced from one sample in a study of T cells in Graves' hyperthyroidism and ophthalmopathy. Amplified regions were TCR beta CDR3 sequences from RNA transcripts. First-round RT-PCR with HTBI primers amplified the TCR CDR3 region. TCRdb used MiXCR to reprocess the multiplex PCR reads, holding one entry per CDR3 protein. This table has about 610,000 distinct CDR3 sequences, roughly 15% appearing once. The sample was blood. The receptors were sampled from a woman between 40 and 55 years old with Graves' ophthalmopathy.

The gene calls are TRBV29-1 and TRBJ1-1; D possibly corresponds to TRBD1 (5 bases). CDR1 and CDR2 from the germline V gene are SQVTM and ANQGSEA. V was pared by 4 bases and J by 7 bases, with 10 bases between. The CDR3 is made up of 11 amino acids. The CDR3, as DNA: TGCAGCGTTGTGGTAGGGGTTGAAGCTTTCTTT. Translated, it gives CSVVVGVEAFF.

This clonotype has a count of ten or more. The gene calls are TRBV6-2 or TRBV6-3 and TRBJ2-7; D call uncertain. Deletions cut 4 bases from V and 3 bases from J, with 10 bases between. The CDR3 length is 13 residues. Germline CDR1 and CDR2: MNHEY and SVGEGT. CDR3 sequence reads: CASSSSHHYEQYF. In DNA, the CDR3 is TGTGCCAGCAGTTCCAGTCACCACTACGAGCAGTACTTC.

At least ten counts were recorded for this clonotype. The rearrangement uses TRBV6-5 and TRBJ1-5; a possible D gene is TRBD1 (5 bases). CDR1 is MNHEY and CDR2 is SVGAGI in the germline V gene. This CDR3 has 14 amino acids. V shed 2 bases and J shed 5 bases, with 10 bases lying between them. The CDR3 protein is CASSYSQGHQPQHF. Written as DNA, the CDR3 is TGTGCCAGCAGTTACAGTCAGGGCCATCAGCCCCAGCATTTT.

This clonotype was counted between two and nine times. A much larger clonotype is one base distant, so this may be a read error. J is TRBJ1-1 and V is TRBV28; 7 positions agree with TRBD1. CDR1 is MDHEN and CDR2 is SYDVKM in the germline V gene. This CDR3 is built from 16 residues. J lost 6 bases, V lost 6 bases, and 16 bases had no gene match. CDR3 loop: CASSGRRDRVLAEAFF. The CDR3, as DNA: TGTGCCAGCAGCGGACGCCGTGACAGGGTCTTAGCTGAAGCTTTCTTT.

The sample holds many counts of this clonotype. This chain connects TRBV4-2 to TRBJ2-5; maybe TRBD1 (6 bases). The germline CDR1 and CDR2 sequences are LGHNA and YNFKEQ. The V gene lost 0 bases and the J gene lost 6 bases, with 8 bases spanning the gap. This CDR3 contains 13 residues. The CDR3 DNA is TGTGCCAGCAGCCAAGAGACAGGCAAGACCCAGTACTTC. Translated, it gives CASSQETGKTQYF.